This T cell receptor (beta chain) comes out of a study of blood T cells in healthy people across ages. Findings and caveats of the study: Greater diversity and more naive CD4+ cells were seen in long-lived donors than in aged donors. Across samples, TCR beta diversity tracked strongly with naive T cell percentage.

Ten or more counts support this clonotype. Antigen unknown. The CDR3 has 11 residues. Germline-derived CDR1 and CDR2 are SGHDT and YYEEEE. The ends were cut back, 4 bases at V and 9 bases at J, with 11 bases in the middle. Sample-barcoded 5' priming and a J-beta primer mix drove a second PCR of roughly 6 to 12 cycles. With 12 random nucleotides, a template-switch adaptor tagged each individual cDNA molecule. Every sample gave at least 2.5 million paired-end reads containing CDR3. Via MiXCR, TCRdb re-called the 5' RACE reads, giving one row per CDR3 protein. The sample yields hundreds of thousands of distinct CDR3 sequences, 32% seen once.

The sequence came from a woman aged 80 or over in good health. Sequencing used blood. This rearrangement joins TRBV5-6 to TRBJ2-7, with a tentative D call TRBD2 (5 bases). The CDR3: CASSEAEVQYF. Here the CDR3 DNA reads TGTGCCAGCAGCGAGGCGGAGGTGCAGTACTTC.